This TCR beta chain was sequenced for a study of identical twins. TCRdb itself ran the 5' RACE reads through MiXCR, one entry per CDR3 protein. Altogether nearly 900,000 distinct CDR3 sequences are present, more than 9% being singletons, with the ten largest covering around 1.5%. Study observations and caveats: With abundant cord blood beta clonotypes, insertions were fewer; memory repertoires showed no such pattern. Beta out-of-frame sequences showed weaker excess sharing between twins. An excess of low generation probability was shown by twin-shared out-of-frame alpha sequences. Findings depended on cross-sectional statistics rather than tracking the same donors.

Notes on this clonotype: The antigen is undetermined.

The sample was also reused in another study, on yellow fever vaccine responses in identical twins.

Specimen: PBMCs. The sequence was obtained from a woman younger than 30 in good health.

DNA of the CDR3: TGTGCCAGCAGCTTAAATGGAGAGACCCAGTACTTC. Translation gives CASSLNGETQYF. V and J are TRBV7-9 and TRBJ2-5; D unresolved. V was trimmed by 2 bases and J by 4 bases, leaving 5 bases between them. Per the germline V gene, CDR1 is SEHNR and CDR2 is FQNEAQ (reference sequence). The CDR3 covers 12 residues.